In this sample, the clone carrying this T cell receptor (beta chain) turned up once. The antigen remains unidentified. The same CDR3 can be traced to other DNA sequences in this sample. The data were obtained in a study of shared clonotypes between healthy human individuals. TCRdb's table, derived via immunoSEQ multiplex PCR, lists solely in-frame clones and lacks some. The top ten hold about 1.2% of the sample, which has about 1.4 million clones, around 97% seen once. Study results and limitations: Compared with clonotypes that all four donors shared, non-shared clonotypes had lower generation probabilities.

The germline CDR1 and CDR2 sequences are MNHEY and SVGAGI. Trimming left V 2 bases short and J 1 base short, with 9 bases between. There are 16 residues in the CDR3. Source material: naive CD4+ T cells sorted from blood. Subset here: CD45RA+ positively selected. The V call is TRBV6-5, the J call TRBJ2-6; D is ambiguous. This TCR was sampled from a man aged 25-45 years in good health. The CDR3, as DNA: TGTGCCAGCAGTTACAACAGTGGTTCTGGGGCCAACGTCCTGACTTTC. Protein: CASSYNSGSGANVLTF.